The TCR beta chain under discussion was sequenced for a study of T cell responses to AZD1222 COVID-19 vaccine. TCRdb keeps only in-frame clones here, not all; method: immunoSEQ multiplex PCR. The repertoire holds roughly 150,000 clones, with under 95% as singletons. Trimming took off 6 bases at V and 1 base at J, with 9 bases between the two ends. This CDR3 contains 14 residues. Germline assignment: CDR1 KGHSH and CDR2 LQKENI. This specimen was peripheral blood, taken on day 0 of AZD1222 vaccination. The chain links TRBV18 to TRBJ2-2; no clear D. The sequence was obtained from an adult in good health. The CDR3 loop reads CASSRAGNTGELFF. CDR3 sequence (DNA): TGTGCCAGCTCCCGGGCAGGGAACACCGGGGAGCTGTTTTTT.